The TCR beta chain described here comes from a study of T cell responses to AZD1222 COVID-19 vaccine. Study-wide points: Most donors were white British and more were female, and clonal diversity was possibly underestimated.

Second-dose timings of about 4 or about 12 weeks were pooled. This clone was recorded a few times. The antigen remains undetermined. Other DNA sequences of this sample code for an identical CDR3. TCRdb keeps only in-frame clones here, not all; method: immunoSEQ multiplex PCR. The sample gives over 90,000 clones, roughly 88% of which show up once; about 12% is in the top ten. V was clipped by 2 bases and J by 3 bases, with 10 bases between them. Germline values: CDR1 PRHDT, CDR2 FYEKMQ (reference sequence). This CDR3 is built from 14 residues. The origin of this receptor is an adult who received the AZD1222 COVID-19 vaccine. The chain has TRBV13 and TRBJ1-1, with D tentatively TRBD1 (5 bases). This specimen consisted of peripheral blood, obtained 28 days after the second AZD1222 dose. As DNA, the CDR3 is TGTGCCAGCAGCTTACTGACAGAGGACACTGAAGCTTTCTTT. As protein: CASSLLTEDTEAFF. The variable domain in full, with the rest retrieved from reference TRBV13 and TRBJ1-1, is AAGVIQSPRHLIKEKRETATLKCYPIPRHDTVYWYQQGPGQDPQFLISFYEKMQSDKGSIPDRFSAQQFSDYHSELNMSSLELGDSALYFCASSLLTEDTEAFFGQGTRLTVV.